This T cell receptor beta chain originates from a study of CD8+ T cells in alopecia areata (dated by TCRdb to between 2017 and 2018). In the study overall: The treated patients, all with moderate-to-severe alopecia areata, were enrolled in an open-label pilot trial of oral tofacitinib given at 5 to 10 mg twice daily. Patients stayed on tofacitinib for 6 to 18 months and then had 6 months of follow-up off drug so that delayed response and recurrence could be assessed. Biopsies were taken from tofacitinib-treated patients at baseline and at 4 and 24 weeks of treatment, and a later scalp biopsy was taken in several of the tofacitinib-treated patients. The RNA source kit depended on sample type: the PAXgene miRNA kit for fixed scalp, the miRNeasy kit for PBMCs, and the RNeasy kit for mouse skin. In humans, TCRbeta sequencing was performed on scalp tissue and on sorted CD4+ and CD8+ peripheral blood T cells from healthy controls and from patients with patchy or totalis/universalis alopecia areata. Clonality in the scalp was compared among normal scalp (n=4), patchy alopecia areata scalp (n=8), and alopecia totalis/universalis scalp (n=8). immunoSEQ multiplex PCR using 35 Vbeta forward primers and 13 Jbeta reverse primers was used to amplify TCRbeta CDR3 regions. In both human patients and the C3H/HeJ mouse model, the study applied high-throughput TCRbeta sequencing to look at T cell clonal expansion in alopecia areata. The paper's findings and limits, for the study overall: Compared with normal scalp, lesional scalp had higher clonality and more expanded CD8+ clones, particularly in alopecia totalis/universalis, a pattern that suggests antigenic drive. Shared TCR sequences between patients were less evident than in mice, which may be partly attributable to HLA diversity in the patient population. Unlike mouse skin, which is dominated by gammadelta T cells, normal human skin has resident alphabeta T cells that are also sequenced, and this complicates analysis of the scalp TCR repertoire.

Sample time point, as interpreted from the label and publication: baseline before oral tofacitinib. Lesional scalp punch biopsies and peripheral blood were collected from alopecia areata patients. PBMCs were isolated by density centrifugation and stained for CD3, CD4 and CD8, and CD4+ and CD8+ T cells were sorted on a FACSAria. Library prep was done by the immunoSEQ multiplex PCR assay. For TCR sequencing, RNA was extracted from every sample and reverse transcribed into cDNA to serve as template. SuperScript III was used for first-strand cDNA synthesis, primed with a 2:1 mix of oligo-dT and random hexamers. A synthetic immune receptor repertoire was used to measure amplification bias, and any remaining bias was corrected computationally. As for the authors' bioinformatics: Raw reads were preprocessed to remove errors, and CDR3 was defined according to IMGT conventions as the region from the conserved cysteine to phenylalanine. Clonality was computed as 1 minus the Shannon entropy, with the entropy normalized by log2 of the number of productive unique TCRs. Whether scalp clones were CD4 or CD8 was inferred by matching scalp TCRbeta sequences against CD4 and CD8 repertoires sorted from blood. TCRdb stores this immuneACCESS table with in-frame sequences only. Part of the clones is absent; in the studies checked, under half of the shortfall reflects unresolved V genes, and no reason is known for the rest. V and J calls and clone size are given by that table; D and trimming were obtained from the DNA. Present in this sample are 200,000 to 250,000 clones, less than 80% of which were seen just once. The top ten hold 1% to 1.5% of the sample.

Per the germline V gene, SQVTM is the CDR1 and ANQGSEA is the CDR2. Trimming takes 6 bases off V and 4 bases off J; junction bases not matched to a gene: 2. The CDR3 has 12 amino acids, counting the end cysteine and phenylalanine. This entry keeps only the CDR3 DNA: 36 bases, framed from base 1. This clone was observed a handful of times. Its antigen specificity is not known. Qualities for individual bases were not recorded, and no much larger clone is one base off. The TCR sequence derives from a human donor with alopecia areata. Rearrangement joined TRBV29-1 to TRBJ2-2, and 7 junctional nucleotides match TRBD1. The sample here was CD4+ T cells sorted from blood, taken at week 0. The nucleotide sequence reads TGCAGCGTATACAGGGGCACCGGGGAGCTGTTTTTT. It specifies CSVYRGTGELFF.